The clone carrying this T cell receptor beta chain was observed at least ten times. What it binds is unknown. This entry is derived from a study of T cell repertoires in cytomegalovirus infection. Study-wide background: CMV infection plus the matching HLA type was flagged by public TCR beta signatures.

CDR1 is SQVTM and CDR2 is ANQGSEA in the germline V gene. J was trimmed by 3 bases and V by 8 bases; bases with no gene match: 4. The CDR3 runs 12 residues. Study results and limitations: HLA-C-restricted CMV-specific TCR beta clonotypes prevailed in the ex vivo response.

Using its own MiXCR run on the reads, TCRdb lists one record per CDR3 protein. The table records roughly 230,000 distinct CDR3 sequences, 6% to 8% of them present only once. Input material: PBMCs. The receptor was isolated from a human donor in good health (CMV status not recorded). Some clones in this sample may be carry-over from other donors' samples. This chain connects TRBV29-1 to TRBJ2-5, with 9 bases aligning to TRBD1. The CDR3 bases are TGCAGCACCCGGGACAGGGAAGAGACCCAGTACTTC. This codes for CSTRDREETQYF.